The text below deals with one TCR beta chain. The antigen remains unidentified. Clones were sequenced by immunoSEQ multiplex PCR, and TCRdb holds only the in-frame ones, with some missing. The sample has roughly 2.2 million clones, approximately 93% seen once. Germline trimming cut 2 bases from V and 6 bases from J; bases unmatched to any gene: 2. CDR1 is MDHEN, CDR2 SYDVKM, per germline. This CDR3 is 16 amino acids long. This sample stems from a study of shared clonotypes between healthy human individuals. Overall study findings and caveats: The study sampled only blood, and tissue repertoires likely differ.

Sample: naive CD4+ T cells from PBMCs. Subset noted: CD45RA+ positively selected. The chain has TRBV28 and TRBJ2-2; 14 bases map to TRBD2. The clonotype was recovered from a man aged 18 to 29 in good health. Some clones in this sample may be carry-over from other donors' samples. In DNA, the CDR3 is TGTGCCAGCAGTTTAGGGACTAGCGGGAGATCCGGGGAGCTGTTTTTT. It specifies CASSLGTSGRSGELFF.